These T cell receptor beta chains were read from a single sample in a study of PD-1 blockade in classical Hodgkin lymphoma. Sequencing was performed with immunoSEQ multiplex PCR; in TCRdb, only in-frame clones are kept and a portion is missing. This table has about 12,000 clones, almost 90% appearing once. The specimen comprised CD4+ T cells from blood, sampled before the fourth cycle of nivolumab. The receptor set was obtained from a human donor with classical Hodgkin lymphoma. The CDR3 runs from the conserved cysteine through the conserved F or W. The D gene is left open where the match is weak. Where a row states a size, it is once, few, many or the class of an expanded clone; other rows omit it.

size: NA; D: TRBD2; J: TRBJ2-7; V: TRBV11-2; CDR3: CASSTQGLAENEQYF; DNA: TGTGCCAGCAGCACACAGGGACTAGCGGAAAACGAGCAGTACTTC
size: NA; D: NA; J: TRBJ1-6; V: TRBV6-1; CDR3: CASSEPDWGRGSPLHF; DNA: TGTGCCAGCAGCGAACCCGACTGGGGAAGGGGTTCACCCCTCCACTTT
size: NA; D: NA; J: TRBJ2-1; V: TRBV7-9; CDR3: CASSLDGSSYNEQFF; DNA: TGTGCCAGCAGCTTGGACGGGAGCTCCTACAATGAGCAGTTCTTC
size: NA; D: NA; J: TRBJ2-1; V: TRBV28; CDR3: CASSTQGYEQFF; DNA: TGTGCCAGCAGTACACAGGGCTATGAGCAGTTCTTC
size: NA; D: NA; J: TRBJ1-1; V: TRBV11-1; CDR3: CASTPGRAGTEAFF; DNA: TGTGCCAGCACCCCGGGACGAGCGGGCACTGAAGCTTTCTTT
size: NA; D: NA; J: TRBJ2-7; V: TRBV2; CDR3: CASSESGRWSYEQYF; DNA: TGTGCCAGCAGTGAGTCCGGTCGTTGGTCCTACGAGCAGTACTTC
size: NA; D: NA; J: TRBJ2-7; V: TRBV6-6; CDR3: CASSYEEGTEQYF; DNA: TGTGCCAGCAGTTACGAAGAGGGGACGGAGCAGTACTTC
size: NA; D: TRBD2; J: TRBJ2-3; V: TRBV27; CDR3: CASSIPWPGLASGRTDTQYF; DNA: TGTGCCAGCAGTATCCCATGGCCGGGACTAGCGAGCGGACGCACAGATACGCAGTATTTT
size: once; D: NA; J: TRBJ2-1; V: TRBV28; CDR3: CASSLGIGEQFF; DNA: TGTGCCAGCAGTTTAGGGATTGGTGAGCAGTTCTTC
size: once; D: NA; J: TRBJ1-2; V: TRBV5-1; CDR3: CASSLTGPYGYTF; DNA: TGCGCCAGCAGCTTGACTGGTCCATATGGCTACACCTTC
size: NA; D: NA; J: TRBJ1-5; V: TRBV10-3; CDR3: CASTGGGSGQPQHF; DNA: TGTGCCTCCACGGGGGGGGGCAGCGGTCAGCCCCAGCATTTT
size: NA; D: TRBD2; J: TRBJ2-5; V: TRBV5-6; CDR3: CASSLLAGGHETQYF; DNA: TGTGCCAGCAGCTTGCTAGCGGGGGGTCATGAGACCCAGTACTTC
size: few; D: NA; J: TRBJ1-4; V: TRBV18; CDR3: CASSPAQGPALGEKLFF; DNA: TGTGCCAGCTCACCAGCCCAGGGCCCCGCCTTGGGTGAAAAACTGTTTTTT
size: NA; D: TRBD2; J: TRBJ2-1; V: TRBV30; CDR3: CARDSGTSTNEQFF; DNA: TGTGCCCGTGATTCCGGGACTAGCACCAATGAGCAGTTCTTC
size: NA; D: NA; J: TRBJ1-6; V: TRBV27; CDR3: CATCGGSSYNSPLHF; DNA: TGTGCCACCTGTGGAGGGAGCTCCTATAATTCACCCCTCCACTTT
size: NA; D: NA; J: TRBJ2-5; V: TRBV5-4; CDR3: CASSLDSGTQYF; DNA: TGTGCCAGCAGCTTGGACAGCGGCACCCAGTACTTC
size: NA; D: NA; J: TRBJ1-2; V: TRBV5-8; CDR3: CASSRLLWGGRGYGYTF; DNA: TGTGCCAGCAGCCGCCTCCTATGGGGGGGCCGGGGCTATGGCTACACCTTC
size: NA; D: TRBD1; J: TRBJ1-1; V: TRBV4-2; CDR3: CASSHKPGQGNTEAFF; DNA: TGTGCCAGCAGCCACAAACCGGGACAGGGGAACACTGAAGCTTTCTTT
size: NA; D: NA; J: TRBJ1-5; V: TRBV18; CDR3: CASSQNQPQHF; DNA: TGTGCCAGCTCCCAGAATCAGCCCCAGCATTTT
size: NA; D: NA; J: TRBJ2-5; V: TRBV2; CDR3: CASSDLIETQYF; DNA: TGTGCCAGCAGTGACTTAATAGAGACCCAGTACTTC
size: medium-sized; D: NA; J: TRBJ2-7; V: TRBV18; CDR3: CASSPRRGYEQYF; DNA: TGTGCCAGCTCACCACGAAGGGGTTACGAGCAGTACTTC
size: few; D: TRBD1; J: TRBJ1-2; V: TRBV5-1; CDR3: CASSPRTGGGNGYTF; DNA: TGCGCCAGCAGCCCTCGGACAGGGGGCGGAAATGGCTACACCTTC
size: NA; D: NA; J: TRBJ2-7; V: TRBV5-4; CDR3: CASTIIGPGAYEQYF; DNA: TGTGCCAGCACCATCATAGGACCGGGGGCTTACGAGCAGTACTTC
size: few; D: NA; J: TRBJ2-6; V: TRBV7-3; CDR3: CASSPHGPSRLSGANVLTF; DNA: TGTGCCAGCAGCCCCCATGGCCCCTCTAGACTCTCTGGGGCCAACGTCCTGACTTTC
size: NA; D: TRBD2; J: TRBJ2-2; V: TRBV6-5; CDR3: CASSYVAGVPGELFF; DNA: TGTGCCAGCAGTTACGTTGCGGGAGTCCCCGGGGAGCTGTTTTTT
size: NA; D: TRBD1; J: TRBJ2-7; V: TRBV27; CDR3: CASSSRQGSEQYF; DNA: TGTGCCAGCAGTTCTAGACAGGGGAGCGAGCAGTACTTC
size: NA; D: NA; J: TRBJ2-5; V: TRBV7-3; CDR3: CASSLSRGAPQYF; DNA: TGTGCCAGCAGCTTAAGTCGGGGGGCACCTCAGTACTTC
size: few; D: NA; J: TRBJ1-3; V: TRBV7-6; CDR3: CASTPHQKINGNTIYF; DNA: TGTGCCAGCACCCCCCATCAAAAAATAAATGGAAACACCATATATTTT
size: NA; D: TRBD1; J: TRBJ2-4; V: TRBV5-8; CDR3: CASSTGQGLPKNIQYF; DNA: TGTGCCAGCAGCACCGGACAGGGGCTACCCAAAAACATTCAGTACTTC
size: few; D: NA; J: TRBJ2-7; V: TRBV25-1; CDR3: CASSELINVAYEQYF; DNA: TGTGCCAGCAGTGAATTAATAAACGTCGCCTACGAGCAGTACTTC
size: NA; D: TRBD2; J: TRBJ2-3; V: TRBV11-3; CDR3: CASSLESGTTDTQYF; DNA: TGTGCCAGCAGCTTAGAAAGCGGGACCACAGATACGCAGTATTTT
size: NA; D: TRBD2; J: TRBJ2-3; V: TRBV29-1; CDR3: CSVAGLAGGDTQYF; DNA: TGCAGCGTTGCAGGACTAGCGGGAGGAGATACGCAGTATTTT
size: NA; D: TRBD2; J: TRBJ2-1; V: TRBV9; CDR3: CASSVRLAGNNEQFF; DNA: TGTGCCAGCAGCGTTCGACTAGCGGGGAACAATGAGCAGTTCTTC
size: NA; D: NA; J: TRBJ1-2; V: TRBV5-6; CDR3: CASSRRTVDGYTF; DNA: TGTGCCAGCAGCCGACGGACAGTGGATGGCTACACCTTC
size: NA; D: NA; J: TRBJ2-3; V: TRBV6-5; CDR3: CASSYEVGMDTQYF; DNA: TGTGCCAGCAGTTACGAGGTGGGGATGGATACGCAGTATTTT
size: once; D: NA; J: TRBJ2-3; V: TRBV6-6; CDR3: CASSGRDTQYF; DNA: TGTGCCAGCAGTGGCAGAGATACGCAGTATTTT
size: NA; D: TRBD2; J: TRBJ2-3; V: TRBV27; CDR3: CASNPLAGTDTQYF; DNA: TGTGCCAGCAACCCACTAGCGGGCACAGATACGCAGTATTTT
size: few; D: NA; J: TRBJ2-7; V: TRBV6-5; CDR3: CASKQDYSSYEQYF; DNA: TGTGCCAGCAAACAGGACTACAGCTCCTACGAGCAGTACTTC
size: NA; D: TRBD1; J: TRBJ1-2; V: TRBV5-1; CDR3: CASSTSGTGGDGYTF; DNA: TGCGCCAGCAGCACCTCCGGGACAGGGGGCGATGGCTACACCTTC
size: NA; D: TRBD2; J: TRBJ2-5; V: TRBV27; CDR3: CASSYGAGGLFGETQYF; DNA: TGTGCCAGCAGTTACGGAGCGGGGGGGCTCTTTGGGGAGACCCAGTACTTC
size: once; D: TRBD1; J: TRBJ1-2; V: TRBV6-5; CDR3: CATVRQGGYTF; DNA: TGTGCCACCGTCCGACAGGGTGGCTACACCTTC
size: once; D: TRBD2; J: TRBJ2-7; V: TRBV14; CDR3: CASSFGGSSYEQYF; DNA: TGTGCCAGCAGCTTCGGGGGGTCCTCCTACGAGCAGTACTTC
size: NA; D: NA; J: TRBJ1-4; V: TRBV28; CDR3: CATQKENRDQVF; DNA: TGTGCCACCCAAAAGGAGAACCGGGACCAGGTTTTT
size: once; D: NA; J: TRBJ2-5; V: TRBV29-1; CDR3: CSGSRVGTQETQYF; DNA: TGCAGCGGTTCCAGGGTTGGCACACAAGAGACCCAGTACTTC
size: once; D: TRBD1; J: TRBJ2-7; V: TRBV6-1; CDR3: CASRGDSYEQYF; DNA: TGTGCCAGCAGGGGGGACAGTTACGAGCAGTACTTC
size: NA; D: NA; J: TRBJ1-1; V: TRBV5-1; CDR3: CASRLQGNTEAFF; DNA: TGCGCCAGCAGGCTCCAGGGTAACACTGAAGCTTTCTTT
size: NA; D: TRBD1; J: TRBJ2-7; V: TRBV28; CDR3: CASSLPTGKSHEQYF; DNA: TGTGCCAGCAGTTTACCGACAGGGAAGAGCCACGAGCAGTACTTC
size: NA; D: NA; J: TRBJ2-3; V: TRBV4-2; CDR3: CASSQDVQRSTDTQYF; DNA: TGTGCCAGCAGCCAAGATGTCCAGCGGAGCACAGATACGCAGTATTTT
size: NA; D: NA; J: TRBJ1-1; V: TRBV18; CDR3: CASSPTLGEGAFF; DNA: TGTGCCAGCTCACCAACTTTGGGGGAAGGGGCTTTCTTT
size: NA; D: NA; J: TRBJ1-1; V: TRBV15; CDR3: CATSPPGLDGMNTEAFF; DNA: TGTGCCACCAGCCCACCAGGCCTGGATGGGATGAACACTGAAGCTTTCTTT
size: NA; D: NA; J: TRBJ2-5; V: TRBV9; CDR3: CASSEQGSGETQYF; DNA: TGTGCCAGCAGCGAACAGGGGAGCGGGGAGACCCAGTACTTC
size: once; D: NA; J: TRBJ1-1; V: TRBV12-5; CDR3: CASSSQRTNTEAFF; DNA: TGTGCTAGCTCAAGTCAGAGGACGAACACTGAAGCTTTCTTT
size: NA; D: NA; J: TRBJ2-7; V: TRBV7-3; CDR3: CASSLLGSSYEQYF; DNA: TGTGCCAGCAGCTTATTAGGGAGCTCCTACGAGCAGTACTTC
size: NA; D: NA; J: TRBJ2-7; V: TRBV21-1; CDR3: CARLGGRPYEQYF; DNA: TGTGCCAGATTGGGGGGTCGACCCTACGAGCAGTACTTC